This TCR beta chain was observed in a study of shared clonotypes between healthy human individuals. General study points: Non-shared clonotypes were found to have lower generation probabilities than the clonotypes that were shared by all four of the sorted-subset donors.

CD45RA+ naive and CD45RA-negative memory subsets were separated from CD4+ cells. For this clone: Its antigen is not known.

Profiling relied on immunoSEQ multiplex PCR, and the TCRdb table lists in-frame clones only, not all of them. The top ten hold 0.1% to 0.15% of the sample, which has some 2,000,000 clones, over 85% seen once. What was sequenced was naive CD4+ T cells sorted from blood. Documented subset: CD45RA+ positively selected. The receptor was derived from a man aged 18 to 29 in good health.

CDR3 nucleotide sequence: TGTGCCAGCAGCGTGGACAGGGTTTCCTACGAGCAGTACTTC. This codes for CASSVDRVSYEQYF. The V and J genes are TRBV7-2 and TRBJ2-7; 8 bases align to TRBD1. Germline V gives CDR1 SGHTA, CDR2 FQGNSA. CDR3 length: 14 amino acids. The J segment lost 1 base and the V segment lost 5 bases, leaving 4 bases of the junction unmatched.